This is a list of T cell receptor beta chains from one sample in a study of CD8 T cells in ankylosing spondylitis. TCRdb fed the 5' RACE reads into MiXCR, producing one record per CDR3 protein. The sample has 210,000 or so distinct CDR3 sequences, 20% to 30% seen once; the top ten hold just over 6.5%. Sequencing was done on a sample of blood, either unsorted or a sorted T cell fraction (not recorded which). These receptors were collected from a male donor with ankylosing spondylitis or in good health (not recorded which). Both conserved end residues are part of each CDR3. D genes are given only for firm matches. Clone sizes are given selectively: once, few, many, or a class where the clone is expanded.

13	few	TRBD2	TRBV29-1	TRBJ2-3	TGCAGCGTCGAAACTAGCGGCGCAGATACGCAGTATTTT	CSVETSGADTQYF
15	many	TRBD2	TRBV20-1	TRBJ2-5	TGCAGTGCTGACACCCGTAGCGGGAGTGCAGAGACCCAGTACTTC	CSADTRSGSAETQYF
15	few	TRBD1	TRBV20-1	TRBJ2-7	TGCAGTGCTAGGGACCGGGACAGGGGGTGGAACGAGCAGTACTTC	CSARDRDRGWNEQYF
15	NA	TRBD1	TRBV11-2	TRBJ2-1	TGTGTCAGCAGCCTACCGGGACAGGGGCCCTATGAGCAGTTCTTC	CVSSLPGQGPYEQFF
14	many	TRBD2	TRBV6-2/TRBV6-3	TRBJ2-7	TGTGCCAGTGACCCGGGACTAGACGCCTACGAGCAGTACTTC	CASDPGLDAYEQYF
14	many	TRBD2	TRBV6-5	TRBJ2-1	TGTGCCAGCAGTTCTAGCGGGGCCTACAATGAGCAGTTCTTC	CASSSSGAYNEQFF
14	few	NA	TRBV29-1	TRBJ1-1	TGCAGCGTTCGAGCCGGGACGACTAACACTGAAGCTTTCTTT	CSVRAGTTNTEAFF
13	many	TRBD1	TRBV10-3	TRBJ2-7	TGTGCCATCAACGGGGACAGGGGGTACGAGCAGTACTTC	CAINGDRGYEQYF
14	NA	TRBD1	TRBV20-1	TRBJ2-7	TGCAGTGCTAGAGGACAGGGGCAATCCTACGAGCAGTACTTC	CSARGQGQSYEQYF
14	many	TRBD2	TRBV20-1	TRBJ2-1	TGCAGTGCTAGGGCCAGCGGGAGGCTAAATGAGCAGTTCTTC	CSARASGRLNEQFF
12	many	NA	TRBV20-1	TRBJ1-5	TGCAGTGCTAGAGTAAGCAATCAGCCCCAGCATTTT	CSARVSNQPQHF
11	many	NA	TRBV29-1	TRBJ2-7	TGCAGCGCTGGGGACTCCTACGAGCAGTACTTC	CSAGDSYEQYF
13	NA	TRBD2	TRBV29-1	TRBJ2-1	TGCAGCGTTTCACTAGCGGGCGGTATTGAGCAGTTCTTC	CSVSLAGGIEQFF
13	once	NA	TRBV27	TRBJ2-4	TGTGCCAGCAGTTTTGCGGATACTGGCATTCAGTACTTC	CASSFADTGIQYF
15	NA	TRBD2	TRBV20-1	TRBJ2-1	TGCAGTGCTAGGAGACTAGCGGCCAAGGTAGATGAGCAGTTCTTC	CSARRLAAKVDEQFF
14	many	NA	TRBV29-1	TRBJ2-1	TGCAGCGTTGAAGGAAATCGGGAGCTAAGTGAGCAGTTCTTC	CSVEGNRELSEQFF
13	many	TRBD1	TRBV29-1	TRBJ1-1	TGCAGCGATTACAGGGGGGTGAACACTGAAGCTTTCTTT	CSDYRGVNTEAFF
13	NA	TRBD1	TRBV29-1	TRBJ1-1	TGCAGCGGGAAACAGGGGGCAAGCACTGAAGCTTTCTTT	CSGKQGASTEAFF
15	few	NA	TRBV5-1	TRBJ1-3	TGCGCCAGCAGCTTGGTGGGGTCCAGTGGAAACACCATATATTTT	CASSLVGSSGNTIYF
15	many	NA	TRBV12-3/TRBV12-4	TRBJ2-3	TGTGCCAGCACTCTAGGGGCAGTTAGCACAGATACGCAGTATTTT	CASTLGAVSTDTQYF